The 21 T cell receptor beta chains reported below all come from one sample, sequenced in a study of T cells in localized non-small cell lung cancer. Produced via immunoSEQ multiplex PCR; TCRdb's table is partial and in-frame only. The sample has more than 45,000 clones, 86% seen once; the top ten hold about 2.3%. Sequencing was performed on PBMCs, taken before any cancer treatment. These receptors were taken from a man between 35 and 75 years old with stage II lung adenocarcinoma.

The chain carries TRBV2 and TRBJ2-2; 8 bases are a match to TRBD2. Unmatched junction bases numbered 7, after V lost 7 bases and J lost 0 bases. The V gene's germline CDR1 is SNHLY and CDR2 FYNNEI. The CDR3 runs 16 residues. The chain's CDR3 is CASNPLADANTGELFF. CDR3 nucleotide sequence: TGTGCCAGCAACCCACTAGCGGACGCGAACACCGGGGAGCTGTTTTTT.

The chain recombines TRBV5-1 with TRBJ2-5, with D perhaps being TRBD1 or TRBD2 (6 bases each). V was clipped by 0 bases and J by 5 bases, with 14 bases between them. Germline V gene data show CDR1 as SGHRS and CDR2 as YFSETQ. The CDR3 runs 15 residues. CDR3 sequence: CASSLAGGQWETQYF. CDR3 DNA: TGCGCCAGCAGCTTGGCCGGGGGACAATGGGAGACCCAGTACTTC.

The genes are TRBV4-1 and TRBJ2-3; a weak D match, TRBD1 (6 bases). CDR3 length: 17 amino acids. Trimming cost V 2 bases and J 4 bases, with 19 bases left between them. In germline, CDR1 is MGHRA, CDR2 YSYEKL. The CDR3 nucleotides read TGCGCCAGCAGCCAATTCCCGGGGACAAGGGGTCCAGATACGCAGTATTTT. Protein sequence: CASSQFPGTRGPDTQYF.

The chain couples TRBV6-5 to TRBJ2-7; 7 nucleotides align to TRBD2. CDR1 and CDR2 from the germline V gene are MNHEY and SVGAGI. The CDR3 runs 13 residues. Trimming removed 5 bases from V and 9 bases from J; junction bases left unmatched: 10. In DNA form, the CDR3 reads TGTGCCAGCAGTATCGCATTCGGGGGGAGGCAGTACGTC. It specifies CASSIAFGGRQYV.

DNA for the CDR3: TGTGCCAGCAGCACCGGGACAGGGCACACTGAAGCTTTCTTT. It codes for CASSTGTGHTEAFF. The chain couples TRBV9 to TRBJ1-1, with 9 bases identical to TRBD1. J gave up 3 bases and V 4 bases, and 4 bases lay outside the gene matches. CDR1 and CDR2 from the germline V gene are SGDLS and YYNGEE. The CDR3 covers 14 residues.

The rearrangement links TRBV6-5 to TRBJ1-5, with D possibly being TRBD1 (6 bases). From germline, CDR1 is MNHEY and CDR2 SVGAGI. The CDR3 has 13 residues. Trimming removed 8 bases from V and 5 bases from J, with 13 bases in between. The CDR3: CASRLGADQPQHF. CDR3 DNA sequence: TGTGCCAGCCGTCTGGGGGCGGATCAGCCCCAGCATTTT.

V gene TRBV6-1 combines with J gene TRBJ1-2; D is undetermined. The ends were cut back, 6 bases at V and 0 bases at J, with 5 bases in the middle. The germline gives CDR1 MNHNS, CDR2 SASEGT. The length of the CDR3 is 12 residues. CDR3 sequence (DNA): TGTGCCAGCAGCAGGACTAACTATGGCTACACCTTC. Translation gives CASSRTNYGYTF.

The chain is built from TRBV5-4 and TRBJ2-4; 10 bases are shared with TRBD1. The CDR3 length is 15 residues. Germline CDR1 is SGHNT and CDR2 is YYREEE (reference sequence). V dropped 4 bases and J dropped 4; count of bases not matched to a gene: 5. The CDR3 DNA reads as TGTGCCAGCAGCCCGCGGACAGGGGGAAAAAACATTCAGTACTTC. Translated, it gives CASSPRTGGKNIQYF.

On this clone itself: Other DNA sequences within the sample encode an identical CDR3. The chain combines TRBV9 with TRBJ1-1; D unclear. Trimming pared 4 bases from V and 3 bases from J, leaving 10 bases between. CDR1 and CDR2 (germline): SGDLS, YYNGEE. The CDR3 runs to 13 residues. CDR3 residues: CASSPPRDTEAFF. The CDR3 DNA is TGTGCCAGCAGCCCCCCCCGGGACACTGAAGCTTTCTTT.

V and J are TRBV4-2 and TRBJ2-7; D not resolved. Germline V lookup: CDR1 LGHNA, CDR2 YNFKEQ. Trimming stripped 0 bases from V and 3 bases from J, with 9 bases between. This CDR3 contains 14 residues. The CDR3 DNA sequence: TGTGCCAGCAGCCAAGAGGATCTAGGCTACGAGCAGTACTTC. Translated: CASSQEDLGYEQYF.

About this clone: Within the sample, other DNA sequences also encode this same CDR3. CDR3 sequence: CASSQDLPGSTGGGDYTF. CDR3 nucleotides: TGTGCCAGCAGCCAAGACTTACCAGGGTCAACAGGAGGGGGCGACTACACCTTC. The chain recombines TRBV4-2 with TRBJ1-2, with 7 bases lining up with TRBD1. The CDR3 loop spans 18 amino acids. Germline V gene sequence: CDR1 LGHNA, CDR2 YNFKEQ. V dropped 0 bases and J dropped 10; count of bases not matched to a gene: 20.

This clone was counted once. The chain employs TRBV18 and TRBJ1-3, with D hard to call. The CDR3 covers 15 residues. The V end lost 3 bases, the J end lost 0 bases, and 9 bases lay between the germline ends. Looked up from germline, CDR1 is KGHSH and CDR2 is LQKENI. CDR3 sequence reads: CASSPASSSGNTIYF. The CDR3 region has the DNA TGTGCCAGCTCACCGGCCAGCAGCTCTGGAAACACCATATATTTT.

V usage is TRBV7-3 and J usage is TRBJ1-5; the match to TRBD1 covers 10 bases. V shed 2 bases and J 4 bases; nucleotides not matched to a gene: 2. In germline, CDR1 is SGHTA, CDR2 FQGTGA. This CDR3 has 15 residues. The CDR3 DNA follows: TGTGCCAGCAGCTTATTGGGACAGGGGAATCAGCCCCAGCATTTT. Translation gives CASSLLGQGNQPQHF.

This clone was seen only once. The J gene is TRBJ2-3, the V gene TRBV10-3; D gene unclear. The CDR3 spans 14 residues. CDR1 and CDR2 from the germline V gene are ENHRY and SYGVKD. V lost 9 bases, J lost 2 bases, and 15 bases lay in between. Here the CDR3 DNA reads TGTGCCATGGCGGTCGGCGCCTCCACAGATACGCAGTATTTT. Amino acids: CAMAVGASTDTQYF.

The chain couples TRBV13 to TRBJ1-4; tentatively, D is TRBD1 (5 bases). CDR3 length: 15 residues. Germline CDR1 reads PRHDT; CDR2 reads FYEKMQ (reference sequence). V was clipped by 4 bases and J by 5 bases, with 14 bases between them. CDR3 coding DNA: TGTGCCAGCAGCTCATCGGGACTCTTGAATGAAAAACTGTTTTTT. It specifies CASSSSGLLNEKLFF.

The V and J genes are TRBV7-3 and TRBJ1-1; D is ambiguous. This CDR3 region has 14 residues. V lost 1 base to trimming and J lost 3 bases, with 9 bases between them. The germline V gene encodes CDR1 SGHTA and CDR2 FQGTGA. Written as DNA, the CDR3 is TGTGCCAGCAGCTTAAATCCTCTCTACACTGAAGCTTTCTTT. Its translation: CASSLNPLYTEAFF.

The V call is TRBV6-1, the J call TRBJ1-5, with D unresolved. The CDR3 extends over 15 amino acids. The V end was cut by 1 base, the J end by 1 base, with 8 bases between. CDR1 is MNHNS and CDR2 is SASEGT in the germline V gene. The CDR3 loop is CASSEGQISNQPQHF. The DNA of the CDR3 is TGTGCCAGCAGTGAAGGGCAGATAAGCAATCAGCCCCAGCATTTT.

The rearrangement uses TRBV5-1 and TRBJ2-5; 7 bases fit TRBD2. This CDR3 spans 14 amino acids. Germline lookup yields CDR1 SGHRS and CDR2 YFSETQ. The V and J ends lost 4 bases and 5 bases, in that order; junction bases with no gene match: 8. The CDR3: CASSPDGGRETQYF. CDR3 coding DNA: TGCGCCAGCAGCCCGGACGGGGGGAGGGAGACCCAGTACTTC.

CDR3 loop: CASRTVDTGELFF. CDR3 DNA sequence: TGTGCCAGCCGAACTGTGGACACCGGGGAGCTGTTTTTT. The chain uses TRBV5-4 and TRBJ2-2; no definite D call. Germline loops: CDR1 SGHNT, CDR2 YYREEE (reference sequence). V lost 7 bases and J 3 bases, leaving 10 bases between the germline ends. The CDR3 spans 13 residues.

The V and J genes are TRBV5-5 and TRBJ2-3; either TRBD1 or TRBD2 may fit D (6 bases each). CDR3 size: 14 residues. Germline V gene data show CDR1 as SGHKS and CDR2 as YYEKEE (reference sequence). Trimming took 0 bases from V and 6 from J, leaving 11 bases between them. The CDR3 bases are TGTGCCAGCAGCTTGGAGGGGGGCCGGGATACGCAGTATTTT. This gives the protein CASSLEGGRDTQYF.

This clone was seen just once. The rearrangement uses TRBV4-1 and TRBJ1-5; D is ambiguous. V gave up 1 base and J gave up 5 bases, with 12 bases separating them. This CDR3 is 15 amino acids long. Per germline, CDR1 MGHRA and CDR2 YSYEKL. The CDR3 nucleotides are TGCGCCAGCAGCCAAGGGCATAGAGGTGATCAGCCCCAGCATTTT. Amino acids: CASSQGHRGDQPQHF.